What follows are 22 T cell receptor beta chains derived from one specimen sequenced in a study of blood T cell repertoires in COVID-19. Sequenced by immunoSEQ multiplex PCR; TCRdb stores in-frame clones only, minus some. Among 55,000 to 65,000 clones listed, 80% to 95% were seen once. Sequenced sample: peripheral blood. These receptors all stem from a man between 60 and 70 years old with acute or convalescent COVID-19.

Only one count was recorded for this clone. The chain combines TRBV6-5 with TRBJ1-5; the D gene is possibly TRBD1 (5 bases). This CDR3 region has 14 residues. The V gene lost 8 bases and the J gene lost 7 bases, with 18 bases spanning the gap. Per germline, CDR1 MNHEY and CDR2 SVGAGI. CDR3 protein: CASSFGGVGQPQHF. CDR3 DNA sequence: TGTGCCAGCTCCTTTGGAGGGGTTGGGCAGCCCCAGCATTTT.

The chain employs TRBV5-1 and TRBJ1-1, with D perhaps TRBD1 (5 bases). The CDR3 loop spans 15 amino acids. Trimming took off 0 bases at V and 0 bases at J, with 9 bases between the two ends. Germline lookup yields CDR1 SGHRS and CDR2 YFSETQ. This CDR3 reads CASSLGQTMNTEAFF. The CDR3, as DNA: TGCGCCAGCAGCTTGGGACAGACCATGAACACTGAAGCTTTCTTT.

The J gene is TRBJ2-7, the V gene TRBV30, with 7 bases lining up with TRBD2. With 2 bases clipped from V and 0 bases from J, the junction kept 4 bases outside the gene matches. The germline gives CDR1 GTSNPN, CDR2 SVGIG (reference sequence). This CDR3 is 14 amino acids long. The CDR3 nucleotides are TGTGCCTGGAGTTTGGAGCGGGACTCCTACGAGCAGTACTTC. Protein product: CAWSLERDSYEQYF.

This chain uses TRBV12-3 or TRBV12-4 with TRBJ2-7, with D possibly TRBD2 on 6 matching bases. The CDR3 consists of 13 residues. V dropped 6 bases and J dropped 6 bases, with 15 bases sitting between them. The CDR3 bases are TGTGCCAGCAGCCTCACTAGCTTCGGCGAGCAGTACTTC. Its translation is CASSLTSFGEQYF.

The chain couples TRBV7-8 to TRBJ2-1; 11 bases are a match to TRBD2. The CDR3 runs to 15 residues. The germline CDR1 and CDR2 sequences are SGHVS and FQNEAQ. Unmatched junction bases numbered 6, after V lost 5 bases and J lost 6 bases. The CDR3 nucleotides are TGTGCCAGCAGCCTTAGCGGGAGGGCTCGCAATGAGCAGTTCTTC. Translation: CASSLSGRARNEQFF.

In the case of this clone: Other DNA sequences in the same sample also yield this CDR3. The V call is TRBV7-8, the J call TRBJ1-1; D unresolved. Germline V lookup: CDR1 SGHVS, CDR2 FQNEAQ. CDR3 length: 17 amino acids. V gave up 0 bases and J gave up 8 bases, with 22 bases separating them. The CDR3 DNA follows: TGTGCCAGCAGCTTAGCGAGGGTGAACTCCGCCTCAACGGAAGCTTTCTTT. It specifies CASSLARVNSASTEAFF.

J is TRBJ1-2 and V is TRBV19; TRBD1 matches at 10 bases. The germline V gene has CDR1 LNHDA and CDR2 SQIVND (reference sequence). V lost 10 bases, J lost 0 bases, and 8 bases stayed unmatched. The CDR3 is 15 residues long. The CDR3 DNA sequence: TGTGCCACTACGGACAGGGGGAGCGCTAACTATGGCTACACCTTC. Its translation: CATTDRGSANYGYTF.

The chain uses TRBV6-2 or TRBV6-3 and TRBJ1-1, with unresolved D. Trimming cost V 5 bases and J 4 bases, with 11 bases left between them. This CDR3 comprises 13 residues. The germline gives CDR1 MNHEY, CDR2 SVGEGT. CDR3 region: CASSAPQRTEAFF. In nucleotides, the CDR3 is TGTGCCAGCAGTGCCCCTCAGCGCACTGAAGCTTTCTTT.

The gene calls are TRBV6-5 and TRBJ2-2; TRBD1 matches at 7 bases. Trimming at V came to 5 bases and at J to 4 bases, leaving 7 bases not matched to a gene. CDR1 and CDR2 (germline): MNHEY, SVGAGI. The CDR3 has 15 amino acids. CDR3 DNA sequence: TGTGCCAGCAGTCCTAGGGGGCGCGGCACCGGGGAGCTGTTTTTT. Amino acid sequence: CASSPRGRGTGELFF.

The chain links TRBV5-4 to TRBJ1-1; perhaps TRBD1 as D (6 bases). The CDR3 has 15 residues. Germline V gene sequence: CDR1 SGHNT, CDR2 YYREEE (reference sequence). Trimming removed 0 bases at V and 0 bases at J, with 9 bases between. CDR3 sequence: CASSLVQGMNTEAFF. The CDR3 region has the DNA TGTGCCAGCAGCTTGGTACAGGGAATGAACACTGAAGCTTTCTTT.

The chain combines TRBV5-4 with TRBJ2-5, with D perhaps matching TRBD2 (5 bases). Germline V lookup: CDR1 SGHNT, CDR2 YYREEE (reference sequence). V lost 4 bases and J lost 1, with 11 bases in between. The CDR3 runs to 14 residues. The CDR3 spells CASSPIASQETQYF. The CDR3 DNA reads as TGTGCCAGCAGCCCGATAGCGAGCCAAGAGACCCAGTACTTC.

J is TRBJ1-5 and V is TRBV24-1; D is perhaps TRBD1 (6 bases). The CDR3 length is 13 residues. Germline assignment: CDR1 KGHDR and CDR2 SFDVKD. Trimming stripped 4 bases from V and 4 bases from J, with 7 bases between. Here the CDR3 DNA reads TGTGCCACCAGTGACAGGGGTAATCAGCCCCAGCATTTT. Translating gives CATSDRGNQPQHF.

CDR3: CASRLDGLTGELFF. For the CDR3, the DNA is TGTGCCAGCAGACTGGACGGACTCACCGGGGAGCTGTTTTTT. The chain couples TRBV6-5 to TRBJ2-2; possible D gene TRBD2, 5 bases. The V gene lost 6 bases and the J gene lost 4 bases, with 12 bases spanning the gap. In germline, CDR1 is MNHEY, CDR2 SVGAGI. The CDR3 loop spans 14 amino acids.

The gene calls are TRBV27 and TRBJ2-6, with D maybe TRBD1 (6 bases). Per the germline V gene, CDR1 is MNHEY and CDR2 is SMNVEV (reference sequence). The CDR3 runs 15 residues. V dropped 8 bases and J dropped 2 bases, with 13 bases sitting between them. The CDR3 protein is CASYPRGAGANVLTF. CDR3 bases: TGTGCCAGCTATCCCAGGGGAGCTGGGGCCAACGTCCTGACTTTC.

The chain carries TRBV7-9 and TRBJ2-1; tentative D call: TRBD1 (8 bases). CDR1 is SEHNR and CDR2 is FQNEAQ in the germline V gene (reference sequence). The CDR3 is 15 residues long. With 7 bases removed from V and 4 bases from J, the gap between germline ends came to 17 bases. The CDR3 DNA follows: TGTGCCAGCACTAGGGAGGGACAGGCATACAATGAGCAGTTCTTC. The encoded protein is CASTREGQAYNEQFF.

The rearrangement joins TRBV2 to TRBJ1-2; tentative D call: TRBD1 (6 bases). V lost 2 bases to trimming and J lost 4 bases, with 14 bases between them. Per the germline V gene, CDR1 is SNHLY and CDR2 is FYNNEI. This CDR3 spans 15 amino acids. The CDR3 protein is CASSELGGSGYGYTF. CDR3 coding DNA: TGTGCCAGCAGTGAACTAGGGGGTTCGGGCTATGGCTACACCTTC.

The chain recombines TRBV4-3 with TRBJ2-2, with TRBD1 identical over 8 bases. V dropped 2 bases and J dropped 0; count of bases not matched to a gene: 2. This CDR3 is 16 amino acids long. CDR1 is LGHNA and CDR2 is YSLEER in the germline V gene. The CDR3 reads CASSQRDRPNTGELFF. The CDR3 bases are TGCGCCAGCAGCCAAAGGGACAGGCCGAACACCGGGGAGCTGTTTTTT.

V and J are TRBV5-1 and TRBJ1-1, with 7 bases aligning to TRBD1. Trimming took 4 bases from V and 1 from J; bases not matched to a gene: 10. Germline V lookup: CDR1 SGHRS, CDR2 YFSETQ. This CDR3 is built from 16 residues. The CDR3 spells CASSPRVAGGNTEAFF. The DNA of the CDR3 is TGCGCCAGCAGCCCTCGAGTGGCAGGGGGGAACACTGAAGCTTTCTTT.

The chain is built from TRBV6-5 and TRBJ2-1; 10 bases map to TRBD2. CDR3 length: 14 amino acids. The V segment lost 5 bases and the J segment 3 bases; nucleotides outside the gene matches: 1. From germline, CDR1 is MNHEY and CDR2 SVGAGI. The CDR3 here is CASSTSGDYNEQFF. In DNA, the CDR3 is TGTGCCAGCAGTACTAGCGGGGACTACAATGAGCAGTTCTTC.

This clone came up once. The chain is built from TRBV28 and TRBJ2-5, with 8 bases identical to TRBD2. The junction had 5 bases not matched to a gene; V was cut back by 6 bases and J by 2 bases. The CDR3 has 14 amino acids. Germline CDR1 is MDHEN and CDR2 is SYDVKM. The CDR3 region is CASRPGGLQETQYF. The CDR3 DNA reads TGTGCCAGCAGACCGGGAGGGTTGCAAGAGACCCAGTACTTC.

The V gene is TRBV5-6, the J gene TRBJ1-2; tentative D call: TRBD1 (5 bases). Germline assignment: CDR1 SGHDT and CDR2 YYEEEE. V lost 2 bases and J lost 8, with 13 bases in between. The CDR3 length is 13 residues. The chain's CDR3 is CASSFPGTGGYTF. The CDR3 DNA is TGTGCCAGCAGCTTCCCCGGGACTGGCGGCTACACCTTC.

V is TRBV28 and J is TRBJ2-7, with 9 bases matching TRBD2. Germline V gives CDR1 MDHEN, CDR2 SYDVKM. This CDR3 contains 16 residues. V shed 5 bases, J shed 1 base, and the junction held 9 bases outside the gene matches. The CDR3 spells CASSPLGLARSYEQYF. In DNA form, the CDR3 reads TGTGCCAGCAGTCCGCTGGGACTAGCTAGGTCCTACGAGCAGTACTTC.